Shown below are 22 T cell receptor beta chains from a single sample sequenced in a study of human T cells and chemical hapten exposure. TCRdb processed the 5' RACE reads anew with MiXCR; each CDR3 protein has one entry. Among around 82,000 distinct CDR3 sequences listed, 7% to 8% were seen once. Sequencing started from total RNA isolated from unfractionated whole blood. The receptors were gathered from a male donor in good health.

This clonotype occurred many times. This chain's CDR3 is CATLGLAKGEQYF. The DNA for the CDR3 is TGTGCCACGTTGGGGCTAGCTAAGGGGGAGCAGTACTTC. The gene calls are TRBV27 and TRBJ2-7; D is tentatively TRBD1 or TRBD2 (5 bases each). The V and J ends lost 10 bases and 7 bases respectively, with 20 bases between them. Germline assignment: CDR1 MNHEY and CDR2 SMNVEV (reference sequence). The CDR3 runs 13 residues.

Only a few counts were recorded for this clonotype. The genes are TRBV5-1 and TRBJ2-1; 11 bases fit TRBD2. The CDR3 totals 16 residues. V was clipped by 4 bases and J by 3 bases; unmatched bases: 6. Germline V gene data show CDR1 as SGHRS and CDR2 as YFSETQ. The CDR3 region is CASSPVAGGYYNEQFF. DNA of the CDR3: TGCGCCAGCAGCCCAGTAGCGGGAGGGTACTACAATGAGCAGTTCTTC.

This clonotype was counted only a few times. V usage is TRBV20-1 and J usage is TRBJ1-2; no firm D call. CDR1 and CDR2 (germline): DFQATT, SNEGSKA (reference sequence). V lost 4 bases and J lost 8, with 17 bases in between. This CDR3 has 13 residues. CDR3 region: CSATRNPIPGYTF. The DNA of the CDR3 is TGCAGTGCTACGAGGAATCCCATCCCCGGCTACACCTTC.

Concerning this clonotype: A much larger clone is a single base away; this may be a read error. The chain joins TRBV5-5 to TRBJ2-3; 8 bases map to TRBD1. J was trimmed by 3 bases and V by 4 bases; bases with no gene match: 16. Germline-derived CDR1 and CDR2 are SGHKS and YYEKEE (reference sequence). This CDR3 has 18 residues. The CDR3 loop reads CASSPGATGEGRTDTQYF. The CDR3 coding sequence is TGTGCCAGCAGCCCAGGGGCGACAGGGGAAGGGAGAACAGATACGCAGTATTTT.

This clonotype has at least ten counts. The chain carries TRBV11-3 and TRBJ2-2; 12 nucleotides match TRBD2. The CDR3 spans 15 residues. Unmatched junction bases numbered 4, after V lost 5 bases and J lost 6 bases. CDR1 and CDR2 (germline): SGHNT, YENEEA. In DNA, the CDR3 is TGTGCCAGCAGCCCGACTAGCGGGAGCGCCGGGGAGCTGTTTTTT. Translation: CASSPTSGSAGELFF.

At least ten counts were recorded for this clonotype. This chain links TRBV6-6 with TRBJ2-5; D unclear. Germline CDR1 and CDR2: MNHNY and SVGAGI (reference sequence). The CDR3 has 11 amino acids. The V gene lost 2 bases and the J gene lost 5 bases, with 3 bases spanning the gap. The CDR3 loop reads CASSYTETQYF. In nucleotides, the CDR3 is TGTGCCAGCAGTTACACTGAGACCCAGTACTTC.

This clonotype was picked up a small number of times. This chain connects TRBV18 to TRBJ1-5; 9 nucleotides line up with TRBD1. V lost 4 bases, J lost 1 base, and 8 bases stayed unmatched. The germline gives CDR1 KGHSH, CDR2 LQKENI. The CDR3 sequence is 17 residues long. CDR3 nucleotides: TGTGCCAGCTCACAAACAGGGGGCGAGACCAGCAATCAGCCCCAGCATTTT. This sequence encodes CASSQTGGETSNQPQHF.

The chain has TRBV2 and TRBJ2-4, with D perhaps matching TRBD1 (5 bases). The length of the CDR3 is 16 residues. The germline CDR1 and CDR2 sequences are SNHLY and FYNNEI. The V end was cut by 2 bases, the J end by 1 base, with 12 bases between. The chain's CDR3 is CASSESGALAKNIQYF. DNA for the CDR3: TGTGCCAGCAGTGAAAGTGGGGCCCTGGCCAAAAACATTCAGTACTTC.

This clonotype has ten or more counts. The chain employs TRBV6-2 or TRBV6-3 and TRBJ1-3; D is ambiguous. V dropped 5 bases and J dropped 0 bases, with 8 bases sitting between them. Germline-derived CDR1 and CDR2 are MNHEY and SVGEGT. The CDR3 is 14 residues long. CDR3 region: CASSGSTSGNTIYF. The CDR3 DNA sequence: TGTGCCAGCAGTGGATCCACCTCTGGAAACACCATATATTTT.

This clonotype appeared many times. J is TRBJ2-3 and V is TRBV4-3; 10 bases align to TRBD1. The length of the CDR3 is 17 residues. In germline, CDR1 is LGHNA, CDR2 YSLEER. The ends lost 0 bases at V and 6 bases at J; junction bases unmatched: 9. CDR3 DNA: TGCGCCAGCAGCCAAGATCGACAGGGGGCCATCCAGGATACGCAGTATTTT. It specifies CASSQDRQGAIQDTQYF.

This clonotype was detected a few times. The chain is built from TRBV7-6 and TRBJ2-3; D gene uncertain. The CDR3 totals 14 residues. V was trimmed by 3 bases and J by 2 bases, leaving 9 bases between them. Germline-derived CDR1 and CDR2 are SGHVS and FNYEAQ. CDR3 sequence (DNA): TGTGCCAGCAGCTTGGGGATTTACACAGATACGCAGTATTTT. This translates into CASSLGIYTDTQYF.

At least ten counts were recorded for this clonotype. The CDR3 protein is CAIRPEGGEAFF. CDR3 coding DNA: TGTGCCATCAGACCTGAGGGGGGTGAAGCTTTCTTT. The chain uses TRBV10-3 and TRBJ1-1, with a tentative D call TRBD1 (6 bases). Germline V lookup: CDR1 ENHRY, CDR2 SYGVKD. The CDR3 has 12 residues. Deletions cut 6 bases from V and 7 bases from J, with 12 bases between.

The sample holds many counts of this clonotype. The genes are TRBV5-1 and TRBJ1-6, with TRBD1 matching 9 bases. Germline V CDR1 and CDR2: SGHRS, YFSETQ. V lost 4 bases to trimming and J lost 5 bases; unmatched junction nucleotides: 1. The CDR3 runs 14 residues. As DNA, the CDR3 is TGCGCCAGCAGCCGGACAGGGGATAATTCACCCCTCCACTTT. The encoded protein is CASSRTGDNSPLHF.

This chain uses TRBV30 with TRBJ2-2; D call uncertain. Per the germline V gene, CDR1 is GTSNPN and CDR2 is SVGIG (reference sequence). The CDR3 is 14 residues long. Trimming cost V 0 bases and J 3 bases, with 8 bases left between them. CDR3 residues: CAWSVGLDTGELFF. DNA of the CDR3: TGTGCCTGGAGTGTAGGTCTGGACACCGGGGAGCTGTTTTTT.

The DNA of the CDR3 is TGTGCCAGCAGCTTCCAGGGTCTCGGTTTGGGTTCACCCCTCCACTTT. Its translation: CASSFQGLGLGSPLHF. The V gene is TRBV7-9, the J gene TRBJ1-6; perhaps TRBD1 as D (5 bases). V gave up 3 bases and J gave up 9 bases, with 18 bases separating them. Germline V gene sequence: CDR1 SEHNR, CDR2 FQNEAQ (reference sequence). The CDR3 loop spans 16 amino acids.

This clonotype was seen repeatedly, ten times or more. This sequence joins TRBV20-1 and TRBJ2-7, with 12 bases lining up with TRBD2. V gave up 2 bases and J gave up 3 bases; unmatched junction bases: 5. CDR3 length: 15 amino acids. Germline-derived CDR1 and CDR2 are DFQATT and SNEGSKA (reference sequence). CDR3 sequence: CSARTGLAGNYEQYF. CDR3 nucleotides: TGCAGTGCTAGAACCGGACTAGCGGGAAACTACGAGCAGTACTTC.

A few counts support this clonotype. The CDR3 DNA reads TGTGCCAGCAACAAACAGGGGACAGGGAACACTGAAGCTTTCTTT. It codes for CASNKQGTGNTEAFF. The gene calls are TRBV12-3 or TRBV12-4 and TRBJ1-1, with 8 bases aligning to TRBD1. The CDR3 totals 15 residues. V lost 7 bases and J lost 1; bases outside the gene matches: 8.

This clonotype was picked up a small number of times. The J gene is TRBJ2-3, the V gene TRBV5-1, with 12 bases fitting TRBD2. CDR1 and CDR2 (germline): SGHRS, YFSETQ. The CDR3 extends over 15 amino acids. V shed 4 bases and J 6 bases; nucleotides not matched to a gene: 6. CDR3 residues: CASSETSGRSDTQYF. The CDR3 nucleotides read TGCGCCAGCAGCGAGACTAGCGGGAGAAGCGATACGCAGTATTTT.

This clonotype showed up many times. The chain uses TRBV20-1 and TRBJ2-7; D might be TRBD2 (5 bases). The CDR3 loop spans 12 amino acids. The V and J ends lost 2 bases and 4 bases respectively, with 9 bases between them. Germline V lookup: CDR1 DFQATT, CDR2 SNEGSKA (reference sequence). The CDR3 DNA follows: TGCAGTGCTAGATTCGGGGAATACGAGCAGTACTTC. The encoded protein is CSARFGEYEQYF.

This sequence joins TRBV20-1 and TRBJ2-2; 12 nucleotides line up with TRBD1. Germline CDR1 DFQATT, CDR2 SNEGSKA (reference sequence). V shed 1 base, J shed 5 bases, and the junction held 2 bases outside the gene matches. This CDR3 is built from 15 residues. The CDR3 DNA is TGCAGTGCTAGAGGGGACAGGGGGCGGACCGGGGAGCTGTTTTTT. This sequence encodes CSARGDRGRTGELFF.

This clonotype was detected many times. The chain links TRBV12-3 or TRBV12-4 to TRBJ2-2, with 11 bases aligning to TRBD2. The CDR3 is 17 amino acids. V gave up 3 bases and J gave up 4 bases; unmatched junction bases: 7. CDR3 sequence: CASSFIAGGYGTGELFF. The CDR3 nucleotides read TGTGCCAGCAGTTTTATAGCGGGAGGGTACGGCACCGGGGAGCTGTTTTTT.

This clonotype was seen a handful of times. The chain joins TRBV11-2 to TRBJ1-3, with 7 bases identical to TRBD1. Germline values: CDR1 SGHAT, CDR2 FQNNGV. The CDR3 extends over 16 amino acids. The V segment lost 5 bases and the J segment 0 bases; nucleotides outside the gene matches: 7. CDR3 in amino acids: CASSPGQPSSGNTIYF. CDR3 sequence (DNA): TGTGCCAGCAGCCCGGGACAGCCCTCCTCTGGAAACACCATATATTTT.